The rows below give T cell receptor beta chains drawn from one sample of a study of human T cells and chemical hapten exposure. MiXCR was run by TCRdb on the RACE reads, yielding one entry per CDR3 protein. The top ten clones hold approximately 2.2% of a sample with 240,000 or so distinct CDR3 sequences, 7.5% to 9% of them seen once. The sequences come from whole blood, collected in connection with sensitization to the hapten diphenylcyclopropenone (DPC). The receptors come from a middle-aged woman with alopecia areata. Some clones in this sample may be carry-over from other donors' samples. Both conserved end residues are part of each CDR3. Each record gives: J gene, clone size, D gene, V gene, CDR3 protein, CDR3 DNA. The D gene is left open where the match is weak. Rows may omit the clone size; those that give it use once, few, many or a size class.

j_gene: TRBJ2-5; abundance: few; d_gene: TRBD1; v_gene: TRBV24-1; CDR3aa: CATSDSTGAQETQYF; CDR3nt: TGTGCCACCAGTGACTCGACAGGGGCCCAAGAGACCCAGTACTTC
j_gene: TRBJ2-7; abundance: few; d_gene: .; v_gene: TRBV6-2/TRBV6-3; CDR3aa: CASSSEGYAGSYEQYF; CDR3nt: TGTGCCAGCAGCTCTGAGGGATACGCAGGGTCCTACGAGCAGTACTTC
j_gene: TRBJ2-3; abundance: .; d_gene: TRBD2; v_gene: TRBV6-1; CDR3aa: CASSPVGGLAVTDTQYF; CDR3nt: TGTGCCAGCAGCCCGGTGGGGGGACTAGCGGTCACAGATACGCAGTATTTT
j_gene: TRBJ1-1; abundance: .; d_gene: .; v_gene: TRBV7-2; CDR3aa: CASSPPDGTEAFF; CDR3nt: TGTGCCAGCAGCCCCCCGGACGGCACTGAAGCTTTCTTT
j_gene: TRBJ2-1; abundance: many; d_gene: .; v_gene: TRBV7-6; CDR3aa: CASSKAGQTNNEQFF; CDR3nt: TGTGCCAGCAGCAAAGCCGGGCAGACTAACAATGAGCAGTTCTTC
j_gene: TRBJ2-3; abundance: few; d_gene: TRBD2; v_gene: TRBV18; CDR3aa: CASSPPVLVLAGDGDTQYF; CDR3nt: TGTGCCAGCTCACCACCTGTTTTGGTCCTAGCGGGAGACGGAGATACGCAGTATTTT
j_gene: TRBJ2-6; abundance: few; d_gene: .; v_gene: TRBV29-1; CDR3aa: CSVEGSSPGANVLTF; CDR3nt: TGCAGCGTTGAAGGCTCAAGTCCGGGGGCCAACGTCCTGACTTTC
j_gene: TRBJ1-5; abundance: .; d_gene: TRBD1; v_gene: TRBV20-1; CDR3aa: CSAREGQVNQPQHF; CDR3nt: TGCAGTGCTAGAGAGGGACAGGTTAATCAGCCCCAGCATTTT
j_gene: TRBJ2-3; abundance: .; d_gene: .; v_gene: TRBV20-1; CDR3aa: CSAPGWADTQYF; CDR3nt: TGCAGTGCCCCCGGATGGGCAGATACGCAGTATTTT
j_gene: TRBJ1-5; abundance: many; d_gene: .; v_gene: TRBV4-1; CDR3aa: CASSQDISSNQPQHF; CDR3nt: TGCGCCAGCAGCCAAGATATATCGAGCAATCAGCCCCAGCATTTT
j_gene: TRBJ1-3; abundance: .; d_gene: TRBD1; v_gene: TRBV27; CDR3aa: CATRGQGPSGNTIYF; CDR3nt: TGTGCCACCAGGGGACAGGGGCCCTCTGGAAACACCATATATTTT
j_gene: TRBJ1-1; abundance: few; d_gene: .; v_gene: TRBV29-1; CDR3aa: CSVDAQAGEAFF; CDR3nt: TGCAGCGTTGACGCGCAGGCAGGTGAAGCTTTCTTT
j_gene: TRBJ2-5; abundance: few; d_gene: .; v_gene: TRBV28; CDR3aa: CASSGPGGQETQYF; CDR3nt: TGTGCCAGCAGCGGACCAGGTGGCCAAGAGACCCAGTACTTC
j_gene: TRBJ2-1; abundance: .; d_gene: TRBD2; v_gene: TRBV28; CDR3aa: CAASRTSGRSGVNEQFF; CDR3nt: TGTGCCGCCTCGCGGACTAGCGGGAGGTCGGGAGTCAATGAGCAGTTCTTC
j_gene: TRBJ2-1; abundance: few; d_gene: .; v_gene: TRBV7-2; CDR3aa: CASSLSGPTSSYNEQFF; CDR3nt: TGTGCCAGCAGCCTCTCCGGCCCGACCAGCTCCTACAATGAGCAGTTCTTC
j_gene: TRBJ2-6; abundance: few; d_gene: .; v_gene: TRBV27; CDR3aa: CASRWNGANVLTF; CDR3nt: TGTGCCAGCAGATGGAACGGGGCCAACGTCCTGACTTTC
j_gene: TRBJ2-1; abundance: .; d_gene: TRBD2; v_gene: TRBV20-1; CDR3aa: CSARDGTSGSYNEQFF; CDR3nt: TGCAGTGCTAGAGACGGGACTAGCGGGAGTTACAATGAGCAGTTCTTC
j_gene: TRBJ2-3; abundance: few; d_gene: TRBD2; v_gene: TRBV19; CDR3aa: CASKAGETDTQYF; CDR3nt: TGTGCCAGTAAGGCGGGAGAAACAGATACGCAGTATTTT
j_gene: TRBJ1-4; abundance: few; d_gene: .; v_gene: TRBV28; CDR3aa: CASSFFMGATNEKLFF; CDR3nt: TGTGCCAGCAGTTTTTTTATGGGAGCAACTAATGAAAAACTGTTTTTT
j_gene: TRBJ2-7; abundance: .; d_gene: .; v_gene: TRBV9; CDR3aa: CASSPMGVSYEQYF; CDR3nt: TGTGCCAGCAGCCCTATGGGGGTTAGCTACGAGCAGTACTTC
j_gene: TRBJ2-7; abundance: few; d_gene: TRBD1; v_gene: TRBV7-3; CDR3aa: CASSLTGDRTEQYF; CDR3nt: TGTGCCAGCAGCTTAACAGGGGACAGGACCGAGCAGTACTTC
j_gene: TRBJ2-7; abundance: many; d_gene: TRBD1; v_gene: TRBV20-1; CDR3aa: CSARALGTGLLEQYF; CDR3nt: TGCAGTGCTAGAGCCCTCGGGACAGGGCTTTTAGAGCAGTACTTC
j_gene: TRBJ2-5; abundance: .; d_gene: .; v_gene: TRBV2; CDR3aa: CASSPQGALETQYF; CDR3nt: TGTGCCAGCAGCCCCCAGGGAGCGTTGGAGACCCAGTACTTC
j_gene: TRBJ2-6; abundance: few; d_gene: .; v_gene: TRBV6-2/TRBV6-3; CDR3aa: CASSNGGAGANVLTF; CDR3nt: TGTGCCAGCAGTAACGGAGGGGCTGGGGCCAACGTCCTGACTTTC
j_gene: TRBJ2-7; abundance: few; d_gene: .; v_gene: TRBV20-1; CDR3aa: CSARDKAGSSYEQYF; CDR3nt: TGCAGTGCTAGAGATAAGGCGGGAAGCTCCTACGAGCAGTACTTC
j_gene: TRBJ2-5; abundance: few; d_gene: TRBD1; v_gene: TRBV15; CDR3aa: CATSRDRGPVGETQYF; CDR3nt: TGTGCCACCAGCCGGGACAGGGGTCCTGTCGGAGAGACCCAGTACTTC
j_gene: TRBJ2-3; abundance: few; d_gene: .; v_gene: TRBV6-2/TRBV6-3; CDR3aa: CASSFHRLVPTDTQYF; CDR3nt: TGTGCCAGCAGTTTCCACCGACTAGTCCCCACAGATACGCAGTATTTT
j_gene: TRBJ2-7; abundance: many; d_gene: .; v_gene: TRBV5-5; CDR3aa: CASSLSSSYEQYF; CDR3nt: TGTGCCAGCAGCTTATCGAGCTCCTACGAGCAGTACTTC
j_gene: TRBJ1-5; abundance: few; d_gene: .; v_gene: TRBV10-3; CDR3aa: CAISESNGQFNQPQHF; CDR3nt: TGTGCCATCAGTGAGTCGAACGGACAGTTTAATCAGCCCCAGCATTTT
j_gene: TRBJ1-2; abundance: .; d_gene: .; v_gene: TRBV6-5; CDR3aa: CASSLNYWEQGYGYTF; CDR3nt: TGTGCCAGCAGTTTAAACTATTGGGAGCAGGGGTATGGCTACACCTTC
j_gene: TRBJ1-2; abundance: many; d_gene: .; v_gene: TRBV9; CDR3aa: CASSVDQGHYGYTF; CDR3nt: TGTGCCAGCAGCGTAGACCAGGGCCACTATGGCTACACCTTC
j_gene: TRBJ1-3; abundance: many; d_gene: .; v_gene: TRBV4-2; CDR3aa: CASSQDIGSSGNTIYF; CDR3nt: TGTGCCAGCAGCCAAGACATCGGGTCCTCTGGAAACACCATATATTTT
j_gene: TRBJ2-3; abundance: .; d_gene: .; v_gene: TRBV20-1; CDR3aa: CSAVWAASTDTQNF; CDR3nt: TGCAGTGCGGTCTGGGCAGCTAGCACAGATACGCAGAATTTT
j_gene: TRBJ1-1; abundance: few; d_gene: .; v_gene: TRBV7-2; CDR3aa: CASSSRLNTEAFF; CDR3nt: TGTGCCAGCAGCTCCCGACTCAACACTGAAGCTTTCTTT
j_gene: TRBJ2-1; abundance: .; d_gene: TRBD2; v_gene: TRBV12-3/TRBV12-4; CDR3aa: CASGPGLVHNEQFF; CDR3nt: TGTGCCAGCGGGCCGGGACTAGTCCACAATGAGCAGTTCTTC
j_gene: TRBJ1-6; abundance: .; d_gene: .; v_gene: TRBV20-1; CDR3aa: CSAREGVDSYNSPLHF; CDR3nt: TGCAGTGCTAGAGAGGGCGTTGACTCCTATAATTCACCCCTCCACTTT
j_gene: TRBJ2-3; abundance: many; d_gene: .; v_gene: TRBV7-2; CDR3aa: CASSPTRDTQYF; CDR3nt: TGTGCCAGCAGCCCTACTAGGGATACGCAGTATTTT